Included here is one TCR beta chain sequence, with context. Its antigen is unknown. The V gene's germline CDR1 is MDHEN and CDR2 SYDVKM. Germline trimming cut 3 bases from V and 5 bases from J; bases unmatched to any gene: 3. This CDR3 has 15 residues. The record originates from a study of identical twins. Findings and limits, study-wide: Monozygotic twins shared more out-of-frame TCR alpha than recombination models predicted.

TCRdb recomputed calls from the 5' RACE reads with MiXCR, one row per CDR3 protein. The repertoire holds just under 650,000 distinct CDR3 sequences, with about 7% as singletons. The sample also formed part of further work on yellow fever vaccine responses in identical twins.

The chain couples TRBV28 to TRBJ2-7, with 14 bases that match TRBD2. The specimen was PBMCs. The receptor was derived from a woman between 18 and 29 years old in good health. The DNA of the CDR3 is TGTGCCAGCAGTTTCGGGACTAGCGGGAGTGACGAGCAGTACTTC. Translating gives CASSFGTSGSDEQYF. The complete variable domain, with remaining parts taken from reference TRBV28 and TRBJ2-7, reads DVKVTQSSRYLVKRTGEKVFLECVQDMDHENMFWYRQDPGLGLRLIYFSYDVKMKEKGDIPEGYSVSREKKERFSLILESASTNQTSMYLCASSFGTSGSDEQYFGPGTRLTVT.